Here is one T cell receptor beta chain with its context. Vbeta (60) and Jbeta (13) primers were used in the PCR. Sequencing was performed with immunoSEQ multiplex PCR; in TCRdb, only in-frame clones are kept and a portion is missing. The sample spans roughly 120,000 clones; the ten largest clones claim approximately 6.2%. Germline CDR1 and CDR2: MDHEN and SYDVKM. The trim removed 6 bases at V and 2 bases at J, leaving 4 bases unmatched. The CDR3 has 13 amino acids. The sample belongs to a study of cytomegalovirus exposure and HLA in healthy donors. This sequence originates from a man aged 40-49 years in good health and CMV-seropositive. The sample consisted of PBMCs. The gene calls are TRBV28 and TRBJ2-7; 7 bases agree with TRBD1. CDR3 amino acids: CASRRTGAYEQYF. As DNA, the CDR3 is TGTGCCAGCAGGCGAACAGGGGCCTACGAGCAGTACTTC.